This T cell receptor beta chain originates from a study of CD8+ T cells in alopecia areata. As for the study in general: Patients in the treated group were given tofacitinib by mouth, 5 to 10 mg twice a day.

CDR3 length: 14 amino acids. Trimming removed 0 bases at V and 7 bases at J, with 13 bases between. CDR1 is SGDLS, CDR2 YYNGEE, per germline. Treatment noted: oral pan-JAK inhibitor, 5-10 mg twice daily. RNA extraction and reverse transcription yielded cDNA as sequencing template. Here immunoSEQ multiplex PCR was the method, and the copy in TCRdb shows in-frame clones only, minus some. The sample records 190,000 or so clones, 50% to 60% being singletons. The V gene is TRBV9, the J gene TRBJ2-5; no reliable D call. This sample comprised CD4+ T cells sorted from blood, obtained at week 4, from a patient treated with tofacitinib. The clonotype comes from a human donor with alopecia areata. The CDR3 is CASSVVGSPRTQYF. Written as DNA, the CDR3 is TGTGCCAGCAGCGTAGTAGGTTCCCCACGGACCCAGTACTTC.